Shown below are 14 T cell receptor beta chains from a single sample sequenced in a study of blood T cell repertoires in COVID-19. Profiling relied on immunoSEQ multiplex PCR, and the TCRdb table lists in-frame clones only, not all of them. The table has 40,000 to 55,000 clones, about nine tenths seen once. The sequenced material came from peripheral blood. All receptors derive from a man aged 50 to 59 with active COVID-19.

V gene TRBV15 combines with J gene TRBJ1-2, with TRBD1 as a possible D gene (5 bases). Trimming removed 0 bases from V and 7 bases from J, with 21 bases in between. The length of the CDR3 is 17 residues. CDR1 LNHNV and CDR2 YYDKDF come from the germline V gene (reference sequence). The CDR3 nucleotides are TGTGCCACCAGCAGAGAGAAGGGGCAGGTCGTCCGTCGTGGCTACACCTTC. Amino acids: CATSREKGQVVRRGYTF. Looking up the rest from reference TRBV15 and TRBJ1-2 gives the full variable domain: DAMVIQNPRYQVTQFGKPVTLSCSQTLNHNVMYWYQQKSSQAPKLLFHYYDKDFNNEADTPDNFQSRRPNTSFCFLDIRSPGLGDTAMYLCATSREKGQVVRRGYTFGSGTRLTVV.

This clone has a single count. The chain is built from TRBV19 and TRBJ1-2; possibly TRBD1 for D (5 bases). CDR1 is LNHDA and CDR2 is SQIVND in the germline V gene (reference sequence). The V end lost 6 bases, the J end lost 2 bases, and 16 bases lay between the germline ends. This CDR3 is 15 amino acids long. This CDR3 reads CASSSPGRENYGYTF. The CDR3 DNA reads TGTGCCAGTAGCTCCCCGGGACGGGAGAACTATGGCTACACCTTC. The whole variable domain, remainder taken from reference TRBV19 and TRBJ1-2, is DGGITQSPKYLFRKEGQNVTLSCEQNLNHDAMYWYRQDPGQGLRLIYYSQIVNDFQKGDIAEGYSVSREKKESFPLTVTSAQKNPTAFYLCASSSPGRENYGYTFGSGTRLTVV.

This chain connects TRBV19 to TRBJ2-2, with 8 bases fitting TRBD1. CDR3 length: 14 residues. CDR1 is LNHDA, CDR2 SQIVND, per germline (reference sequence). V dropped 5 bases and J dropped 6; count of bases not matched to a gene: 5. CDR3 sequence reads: CASSDGTGPGELFF. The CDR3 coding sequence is TGTGCCAGTAGTGACGGGACAGGACCCGGGGAGCTGTTTTTT. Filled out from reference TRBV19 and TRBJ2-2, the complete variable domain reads DGGITQSPKYLFRKEGQNVTLSCEQNLNHDAMYWYRQDPGQGLRLIYYSQIVNDFQKGDIAEGYSVSREKKESFPLTVTSAQKNPTAFYLCASSDGTGPGELFFGEGSRLTVL.

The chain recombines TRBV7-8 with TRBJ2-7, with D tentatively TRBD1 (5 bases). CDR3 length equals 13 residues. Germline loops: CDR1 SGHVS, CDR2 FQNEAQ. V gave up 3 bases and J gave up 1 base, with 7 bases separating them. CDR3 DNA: TGTGCCAGCAGCTTCCAGGGTTCCTACGAGCAGTACTTC. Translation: CASSFQGSYEQYF.

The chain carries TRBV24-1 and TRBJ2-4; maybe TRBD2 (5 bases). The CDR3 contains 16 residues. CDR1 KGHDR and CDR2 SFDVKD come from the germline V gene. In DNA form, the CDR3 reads TGTGCTCTTCGTCCTAGCTCATTCATAGCCAAAAACATTCAGTACTTC. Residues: CALRPSSFIAKNIQYF.

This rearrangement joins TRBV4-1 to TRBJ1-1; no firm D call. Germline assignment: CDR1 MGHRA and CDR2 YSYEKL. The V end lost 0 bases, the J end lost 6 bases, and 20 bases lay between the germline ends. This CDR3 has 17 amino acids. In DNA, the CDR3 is TGCGCCAGCAGCCAAGATCTGTCTACGTGGTCCCATTCTGAAGCTTTCTTT. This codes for CASSQDLSTWSHSEAFF.

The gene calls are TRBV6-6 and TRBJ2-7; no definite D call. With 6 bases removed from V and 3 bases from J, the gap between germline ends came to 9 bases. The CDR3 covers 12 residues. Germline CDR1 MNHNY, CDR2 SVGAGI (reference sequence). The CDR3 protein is CASSQVSYEQYF. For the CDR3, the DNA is TGTGCCAGCAGCCAGGTCAGCTACGAGCAGTACTTC.

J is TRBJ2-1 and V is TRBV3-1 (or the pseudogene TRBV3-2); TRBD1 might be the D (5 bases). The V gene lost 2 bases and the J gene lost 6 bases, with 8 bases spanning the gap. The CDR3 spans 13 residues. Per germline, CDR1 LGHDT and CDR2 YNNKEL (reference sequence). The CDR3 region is CASSQLGPNEQFF. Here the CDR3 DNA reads TGTGCCAGCAGCCAATTGGGGCCCAATGAGCAGTTCTTC.

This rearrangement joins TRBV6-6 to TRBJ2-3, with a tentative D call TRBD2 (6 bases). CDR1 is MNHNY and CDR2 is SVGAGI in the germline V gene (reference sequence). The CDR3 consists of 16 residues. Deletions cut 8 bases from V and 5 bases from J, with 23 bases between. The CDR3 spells CASSGFAGSGGDTQYF. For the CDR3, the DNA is TGTGCCAGCTCGGGATTCGCGGGGTCGGGTGGAGATACGCAGTATTTT.

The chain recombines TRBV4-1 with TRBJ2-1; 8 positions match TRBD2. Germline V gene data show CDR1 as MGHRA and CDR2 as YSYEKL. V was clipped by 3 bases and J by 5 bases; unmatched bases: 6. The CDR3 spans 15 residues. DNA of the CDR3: TGCGCCAGCAGCCACGGGGGGGTGTCTGACAATGAGCAGTTCTTC. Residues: CASSHGGVSDNEQFF.

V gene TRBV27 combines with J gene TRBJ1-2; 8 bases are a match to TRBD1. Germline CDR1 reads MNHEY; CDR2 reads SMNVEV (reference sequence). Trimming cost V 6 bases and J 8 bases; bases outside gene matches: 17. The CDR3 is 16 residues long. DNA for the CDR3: TGTGCCAGCAGCACCCTACGAGGGGACAGGCGGGTCGGCTACACCTTC. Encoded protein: CASSTLRGDRRVGYTF.

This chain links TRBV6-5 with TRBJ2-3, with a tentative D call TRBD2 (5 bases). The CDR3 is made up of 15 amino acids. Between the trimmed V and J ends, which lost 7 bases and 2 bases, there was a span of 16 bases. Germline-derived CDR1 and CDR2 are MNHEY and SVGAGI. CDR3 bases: TGTGCCAGCAACTCCGGATTGGGAGTCACAGATACGCAGTATTTT. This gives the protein CASNSGLGVTDTQYF.

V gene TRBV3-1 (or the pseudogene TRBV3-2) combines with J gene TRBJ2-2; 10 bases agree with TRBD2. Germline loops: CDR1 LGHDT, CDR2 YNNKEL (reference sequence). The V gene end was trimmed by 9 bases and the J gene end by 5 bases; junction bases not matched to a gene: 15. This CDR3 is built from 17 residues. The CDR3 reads CARKSGRANEVTGELFF. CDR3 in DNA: TGTGCCAGAAAAAGCGGGAGGGCCAATGAAGTAACCGGGGAGCTGTTTTTT.

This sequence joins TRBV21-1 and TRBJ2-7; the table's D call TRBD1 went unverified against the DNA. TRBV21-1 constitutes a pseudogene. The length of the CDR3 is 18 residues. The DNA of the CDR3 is TGTGCCAGCAGCAGGCGGGCTCCTTTCGACAGGGGTCCCTACGAGCAGTACTTC. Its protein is CASSRRAPFDRGPYEQYF.